These T cell receptor beta chains were read from a single sample in a study of CD8 T cells in ankylosing spondylitis. MiXCR, run by TCRdb on the 5' RACE reads, gives a single entry per CDR3 protein. The sample shows about 800,000 distinct CDR3 sequences, 12% of them seen only once. Specimen: blood, either unsorted or a sorted T cell fraction (not recorded which). These receptor sequences come from a male donor with ankylosing spondylitis. Both conserved end residues are part of each CDR3. A D gene is named only where the DNA matches it firmly. The listing skips clone size in some rows; elsewhere it reads once, few, many or a size class.

V	D	J	size	DNA	CDR3
TRBV20-1	NA	TRBJ2-1	NA	TGCAGTCAAACTGCGCCCGGTTATATCTCCTACAATGAGCAGTTCTTC	CSQTAPGYISYNEQFF
TRBV7-6	TRBD2	TRBJ2-5	NA	TGTGCCAGCAGCCCGCTAGCGGGGGGTACAGAGACCCAGTACTTC	CASSPLAGGTETQYF
TRBV7-2	NA	TRBJ1-5	few	TGTGCCAGCAGCTTGGATCGGGGTACTCAGCATTTT	CASSLDRGTQHF
TRBV7-2	NA	TRBJ1-1	few	TGTGCCAGCAGCTTTAGAGACGGAGTAGAGGCAGCTTTCTTT	CASSFRDGVEAAFF
TRBV20-1	TRBD2	TRBJ2-1	NA	TGCAGTGCCTATTTCGGCGGGGGGCTTAGTGAGCAGTTCTTC	CSAYFGGGLSEQFF
TRBV5-1	NA	TRBJ2-2	few	TGCGCCAGCAACCGGGAACCTCCCTCGACCGGGGAGCTGTTTTTT	CASNREPPSTGELFF
TRBV6-1	TRBD1	TRBJ1-3	NA	TGTGCCAGCAGCCGTGGGACAGGGGCAGGAAACACCATATATTTT	CASSRGTGAGNTIYF
TRBV18	TRBD1	TRBJ1-1	few	TGTGCCAGCTCACCTCCCGGACAGGGAACAGCTTTCTTT	CASSPPGQGTAFF
TRBV7-9	NA	TRBJ1-2	NA	TGTGCCAGCAGCTTTAGACATTCCACTAACTATGGCTACACCTTC	CASSFRHSTNYGYTF
TRBV20-1	TRBD1	TRBJ1-2	NA	TGCAGTGCTTTGGACAGGAGTGACTATGGCTACACCTTC	CSALDRSDYGYTF
TRBV5-1	NA	TRBJ1-6	NA	TGCGCCAGCAGCTTCGGGACGCAAGCCTACCGCCCCTCACCCCTCCACTTT	CASSFGTQAYRPSPLHF
TRBV12-3/TRBV12-4	NA	TRBJ1-1	many	TGTGCCAGCAGTCACGCCTGGGACTTTGAAGCTTTCTTT	CASSHAWDFEAFF
TRBV2	NA	TRBJ2-1	few	TGTGCCAGCAGTGAGGGGGTGGACAGTACCTACAATGAGCAGTTCTTC	CASSEGVDSTYNEQFF
TRBV7-2	NA	TRBJ2-3	few	TGTGCCAGCAGCAGGCAATCAGATACGCAGTATTTT	CASSRQSDTQYF
TRBV29-1	NA	TRBJ2-7	NA	TGCAGCGTTGTGGGGGAATACGAGCAGTACTTC	CSVVGEYEQYF
TRBV6-2/TRBV6-3	NA	TRBJ2-1	many	TGTGCCAGCACCGGGCAGGGGCAGGGGTACCTGCTCTTC	CASTGQGQGYLLF
TRBV20-1	NA	TRBJ1-1	NA	TGCAGTGCTAGAGATACCCGGATATTGAACACTGAAGCTTTCTTT	CSARDTRILNTEAFF
TRBV10-3	NA	TRBJ2-5	NA	TGTGCCATCAGGGGGGGACTTGAAGAGACCCAGTACTTC	CAIRGGLEETQYF
TRBV6-5	NA	TRBJ1-6	few	TGTGCCAGCAGTTACTCTCAGGGGAATAATTCACCCCTCCACTTT	CASSYSQGNNSPLHF
TRBV6-1	NA	TRBJ2-2	NA	TGTGCCAGCAGGTTCCCCGGGCCGTCGGGGGTCGGGGAGCTGTTTTTT	CASRFPGPSGVGELFF
TRBV5-5	NA	TRBJ2-3	NA	TGTGCCAGCAGGAAACCGGGACTTTCTGTAGATACGCAGTATTTT	CASRKPGLSVDTQYF
TRBV20-1	NA	TRBJ1-5	few	TGCAGTGCTAGAGATGGTCACAGTTTATCCGATCAGCCCCAGCATTTT	CSARDGHSLSDQPQHF
TRBV5-5	NA	TRBJ2-1	few	TGTGCCAGCAGCTTGGGGAGGACCTACAATGAGCAGTTCTTC	CASSLGRTYNEQFF
TRBV14	NA	TRBJ2-2	NA	TGTGCCAGCAGCCAACGACTAGCCGGGGAGCTGTTTTTT	CASSQRLAGELFF
TRBV7-2	NA	TRBJ1-5	few	TGTGCCAGCAGCTCAATGCGACATCAGCCCCAGCATTTT	CASSSMRHQPQHF
TRBV15	TRBD1	TRBJ2-1	few	TGTGCCACCAGCAGAGATGGGAACAGGGGCAATGAGCAGTTCTTC	CATSRDGNRGNEQFF
TRBV12-3/TRBV12-4	TRBD1	TRBJ1-5	few	TGTGCCAGCAGTGCTTACAGGGGGCAGCCCCAGCATTTT	CASSAYRGQPQHF
TRBV4-2	NA	TRBJ1-3	NA	TGTGCCAGCAGCCAAGACGTATCGTACTACTCCTCTGGAAACACCATATATTTT	CASSQDVSYYSSGNTIYF
TRBV20-1	NA	TRBJ2-3	many	TGCAGTGTCGGGGGGCAGGGCGGGGATACGCAGTATTTT	CSVGGQGGDTQYF
TRBV6-5	NA	TRBJ2-2	few	TGTGCCAGCAGTTGGGGCCTAGGGGCTACCGGGGAGCTGTTTTTT	CASSWGLGATGELFF
TRBV6-1	TRBD2	TRBJ2-5	few	TGTGCCAGCAGCGGCGGGACTAGCGGGGGTGAGACCCAGTACTTC	CASSGGTSGGETQYF
TRBV10-3	TRBD2	TRBJ2-7	many	TGTGCCATCAGTGACCCCGGGACTAGCGTGCCCTACGAGCAGTACTTC	CAISDPGTSVPYEQYF
TRBV5-1	NA	TRBJ2-2	NA	TGCGCCAGCAGCTTGCAGTCCGGGGAGCTGTTTTTT	CASSLQSGELFF
TRBV20-1	NA	TRBJ2-5	many	TGCAGTGCTAGAGATCGGCTTAATGTAGAGACCCAGTACTTC	CSARDRLNVETQYF
TRBV29-1	NA	TRBJ1-2	NA	TGCAGCGTTGGACAGGTTCTTAACTATGGCTACACCTTC	CSVGQVLNYGYTF
TRBV7-2	NA	TRBJ1-2	NA	TGTGCCAGCAGCATCGGGTACAACTATGGCTACACCTTC	CASSIGYNYGYTF
TRBV12-3/TRBV12-4	NA	TRBJ2-4	many	TGTGCCAGCAGTGCTCCGGGACTTCGAAACATTCAGTACTTC	CASSAPGLRNIQYF
TRBV11-3	TRBD2	TRBJ2-3	NA	TGTGCCAGCAGCTTAGGGACTAGCCCCACAGATACGCAGTATTTT	CASSLGTSPTDTQYF
TRBV11-2	NA	TRBJ1-1	NA	TGTGCCAGTATCGGGACGTTGAACACTGAAGCTTTCTTT	CASIGTLNTEAFF
TRBV29-1	NA	TRBJ2-2	many	TGCAGCGTTGCGGGGGGCTGGGACACCGGGGAGCTGTTTTTT	CSVAGGWDTGELFF
TRBV7-3	TRBD2	TRBJ2-1	many	TGTGCCAGCAGCTTATTTAGCGGGGGGGCCAGTGAGCAGTTCTTC	CASSLFSGGASEQFF
TRBV11-2	TRBD2	TRBJ2-2	NA	TGTGCCAGCAGCTTACGGGGGGGTTACATCGGGGAGCTGTTTTTT	CASSLRGGYIGELFF
TRBV5-1	NA	TRBJ1-6	many	TGCGCCAGCAGCTTGTCGGATTCACCCCTCCACTTT	CASSLSDSPLHF
TRBV6-5	TRBD2	TRBJ2-1	few	TGTGCCAGCAGTTCGGGGGGGCTCGGTTCGAATGAGCAGTTCTTC	CASSSGGLGSNEQFF
TRBV28	TRBD1	TRBJ1-1	NA	TGTGCCAGCAAGGGACAGGGGCGCCCTGAAGCTTTCTTT	CASKGQGRPEAFF
TRBV20-1	NA	TRBJ2-7	NA	TGCAGTGCTAGAGCACAGACTATCATCCACGAGCAGTACTTC	CSARAQTIIHEQYF
TRBV4-2	NA	TRBJ2-3	NA	TGTGCCAGCAGCCAAGTTTTAAAAGGCGCTGGAAGGGGCGTGCAGTATTTT	CASSQVLKGAGRGVQYF
TRBV5-1	NA	TRBJ1-2	NA	TGCGCCAGCAGCCCCGGGGGGTCCGACAATGGCTACACCTTC	CASSPGGSDNGYTF